The 22 T cell receptor beta chains listed next were all sequenced from one sample in a study of blood T cells in healthy people across ages. Through a sample-barcoded 5' primer and a J-beta primer mix, a second PCR was run for 7 to 11 cycles. TCRdb reprocessed the 5' RACE reads via MiXCR and lists one record per CDR3 protein. The repertoire includes around 1.5 million distinct CDR3 sequences, 45% to 70% of them detected once, and under 8.5% sits in the top ten. Sequencing input: blood. The receptor set was obtained from a man younger than 35 in good health.

The chain carries TRBV6-2 or TRBV6-3 and TRBJ1-1; D call uncertain. The CDR3 is made up of 14 amino acids. Trimming removed 2 bases at V and 1 base at J, with 8 bases between. CDR1 MNHEY and CDR2 SVGEGT come from the germline V gene. CDR3 in amino acids: CASSYTESNTEAFF. CDR3 sequence (DNA): TGTGCCAGCAGTTACACAGAATCGAACACTGAAGCTTTCTTT.

This chain links TRBV4-3 with TRBJ2-5, with 7 bases lining up with TRBD1. Germline CDR1 is LGHNA and CDR2 is YSLEER. The CDR3 has 14 amino acids. V lost 4 bases and J lost 11; bases outside the gene matches: 13. This CDR3 reads CASSPGTENNEQYF. Here the CDR3 DNA reads TGCGCCAGCAGCCCCGGGACAGAAAACAATGAGCAGTACTTC.

This clonotype has a single count. This rearrangement joins TRBV5-1 to TRBJ2-7; D gene uncertain. V was cut by 4 bases and J by 0 bases, with 11 bases left in between. The V gene's germline CDR1 is SGHRS and CDR2 YFSETQ. CDR3 size: 14 residues. The chain's CDR3 is CASSPDLSSYEQYF. Here the CDR3 DNA reads TGCGCCAGCAGCCCGGACCTGAGCTCCTACGAGCAGTACTTC. The variable domain in full, with the rest retrieved from reference TRBV5-1 and TRBJ2-7, is KAGVTQTPRYLIKTRGQQVTLSCSPISGHRSVSWYQQTPGQGLQFLFEYFSETQRNKGNFPGRFSGRQFSNSRSEMNVSTLELGDSALYLCASSPDLSSYEQYFGPGTRLTVT.

This clonotype was observed a few times. The chain carries TRBV7-2 and TRBJ2-3; tentatively, D is TRBD1 (6 bases). Germline CDR1 is SGHTA and CDR2 is FQGNSA. The ends were cut back, 5 bases at V and 2 bases at J, with 11 bases in the middle. The CDR3 sequence is 14 residues long. CDR3 sequence reads: CASSPMGHTDTQYF. The CDR3 DNA follows: TGTGCCAGCAGCCCAATGGGACACACAGATACGCAGTATTTT.

The chain links TRBV4-1 to TRBJ1-5, with D possibly being TRBD1 (6 bases). There are 16 residues in the CDR3. The germline V gene encodes CDR1 MGHRA and CDR2 YSYEKL. V lost 7 bases, J lost 4 bases, and 20 bases lay in between. CDR3 bases: TGCGCCAGCAACCTGGAAGTCGGGACAAAGAATCAGCCCCAGCATTTT. Protein: CASNLEVGTKNQPQHF.

This clonotype was counted a few times. J is TRBJ2-3 and V is TRBV4-3; 8 nucleotides match TRBD2. Germline assignment: CDR1 LGHNA and CDR2 YSLEER. CDR3 length equals 17 residues. The V and J ends lost 0 bases and 1 base, in that order; junction bases with no gene match: 6. CDR3 loop: CASSQDRAGERTDTQYF. CDR3 DNA sequence: TGCGCCAGCAGCCAAGATAGAGCGGGGGAGCGCACAGATACGCAGTATTTT.

The J gene is TRBJ2-3, the V gene TRBV29-1; 8 bases align to TRBD2. Germline values: CDR1 SQVTM, CDR2 ANQGSEA. The trim removed 6 bases at V and 2 bases at J, leaving 4 bases unmatched. The CDR3 sequence is 13 residues long. This chain's CDR3 is CSVSGRYTDTQYF. CDR3 in DNA: TGCAGCGTCAGCGGGAGATACACAGATACGCAGTATTTT.

This clonotype has a handful of counts. The chain uses TRBV12-3 or TRBV12-4 and TRBJ1-1, with a possible D match to TRBD1 (5 bases). The CDR3 totals 15 residues. V dropped 7 bases and J dropped 4 bases, with 19 bases sitting between them. The CDR3 nucleotides are TGTGCCAGCAAGAACTCCCAGGGCGGGGGCACTGAAGCTTTCTTT. It is translated as CASKNSQGGGTEAFF.

The chain combines TRBV4-2 with TRBJ2-7; D is possibly TRBD1 (5 bases). The V and J ends lost 1 base and 4 bases respectively, with 14 bases between them. The CDR3 has 15 amino acids. CDR1 is LGHNA, CDR2 YNFKEQ, per germline. CDR3 sequence: CASSQVRQGVYEQYF. CDR3 nucleotides: TGTGCCAGCAGCCAAGTAAGGCAGGGCGTGTACGAGCAGTACTTC.

This clonotype has just one count. The chain is built from TRBV20-1 and TRBJ2-3; no clear D. CDR3 size: 12 residues. The V end was cut by 5 bases, the J end by 3 bases, with 9 bases between. Germline lookup yields CDR1 DFQATT and CDR2 SNEGSKA (reference sequence). The CDR3 nucleotides read TGCAGTGCTTATCCCACTACAGATACGCAGTATTTT. Residues: CSAYPTTDTQYF.

For the CDR3, the DNA is TGTGCCATCAGTCAGGACTCCCTGATTGAGCAGTTCTTC. Its protein is CAISQDSLIEQFF. The genes are TRBV10-3 and TRBJ2-1; possible D gene TRBD2, 5 bases. Per the germline V gene, CDR1 is ENHRY and CDR2 is SYGVKD. The length of the CDR3 is 13 residues. V was pared by 5 bases and J by 9 bases, with 14 bases between.

This clonotype was observed a handful of times. The chain recombines TRBV24-1 with TRBJ2-3, with D unclear. CDR3 length equals 13 residues. Trimming pared 4 bases from V and 3 bases from J, leaving 7 bases between. CDR1 and CDR2 from the germline V gene are KGHDR and SFDVKD. The CDR3 protein is CATSELTTDTQYF. The CDR3 bases are TGTGCCACCAGTGAACTAACTACAGATACGCAGTATTTT.

This clonotype was observed a few times. This chain uses TRBV7-2 with TRBJ1-5, with D possibly being TRBD1 (5 bases). The CDR3 runs to 14 residues. Per germline, CDR1 SGHTA and CDR2 FQGNSA. V was cut by 1 base and J by 4 bases, with 8 bases left in between. DNA for the CDR3: TGTGCCAGCAGCTTAGTCGCAGGGAATCAGCCCCAGCATTTT. Its translation: CASSLVAGNQPQHF.

The rearrangement joins TRBV12-3 or TRBV12-4 to TRBJ2-2; D is unclear. V was clipped by 5 bases and J by 8 bases, with 12 bases between them. The CDR3 loop spans 13 amino acids. Written as DNA, the CDR3 is TGTGCCAGCAGTACCCTTCGTACAGGGGAGCTGTTTTTT. It translates to CASSTLRTGELFF.

This clonotype was picked up a small number of times. The chain uses TRBV12-5 and TRBJ2-1; 8 bases map to TRBD1. The CDR3 is made up of 16 amino acids. V lost 5 bases, J lost 8 bases, and 14 bases stayed unmatched. Germline V gives CDR1 LGHNT, CDR2 FRNRAP. The CDR3 sequence: CASGLPPGQAQDEQFF. The CDR3 DNA is TGTGCTAGTGGTCTACCGCCGGGACAGGCCCAAGATGAGCAGTTCTTC. Together with reference TRBV12-5 and TRBJ2-1, the CDR3 gives the full variable domain: DARVTQTPRHKVTEMGQEVTMRCQPILGHNTVFWYRQTMMQGLELLAYFRNRAPLDDSGMPKDRFSAEMPDATLATLKIQPSEPRDSAVYFCASGLPPGQAQDEQFFGPGTRLTVL.

V gene TRBV14 combines with J gene TRBJ1-4; D gene unclear. Deletions cut 3 bases from V and 2 bases from J, with 13 bases between. CDR1 is SGHDN and CDR2 is FVKESK in the germline V gene. The CDR3 sequence is 16 residues long. CDR3 nucleotides: TGTGCCAGCAGCCAGGCTACAGCCGCGACTAATGAAAAACTGTTTTTT. Residues: CASSQATAATNEKLFF.

This clonotype was seen a few times. The rearrangement joins TRBV20-1 to TRBJ2-1, with TRBD1 identical over 8 bases. CDR3 length: 14 residues. Germline V gene lookup returns CDR1 DFQATT and CDR2 SNEGSKA (reference sequence). The J segment lost 8 bases and the V segment lost 0 bases, leaving 6 bases of the junction unmatched. The CDR3 protein is CSARDDRGGYEQFF. The CDR3 region has the DNA TGCAGTGCTAGAGACGACAGGGGAGGCTATGAGCAGTTCTTC.

The chain employs TRBV7-9 and TRBJ2-6; D may be TRBD1 (6 bases). V was cut by 6 bases and J by 4 bases, with 19 bases left in between. CDR1 is SEHNR, CDR2 FQNEAQ, per germline (reference sequence). CDR3 length: 17 amino acids. The CDR3 protein is CASSYITGSAGANVLTF. The CDR3 coding sequence is TGTGCCAGCAGTTATATAACAGGGTCTGCAGGGGCCAACGTCCTGACTTTC.

The V and J genes are TRBV5-1 and TRBJ2-1, with D perhaps given as TRBD1 or TRBD2 (5 bases each). Per germline, CDR1 SGHRS and CDR2 YFSETQ. The germline V and J ends were trimmed by 0 bases and 9 bases, with 13 bases remaining between them. The CDR3 extends over 14 amino acids. This CDR3 reads CASSLAREFGEQFF. In DNA, the CDR3 is TGCGCCAGCAGCTTGGCCAGGGAGTTCGGTGAGCAGTTCTTC.

This clonotype was observed a few times. This sequence joins TRBV7-2 and TRBJ2-4; a weak D match, TRBD2 (7 bases). The CDR3 sequence is 16 residues long. Germline lookup yields CDR1 SGHTA and CDR2 FQGNSA. The V and J ends lost 6 bases and 8 bases respectively, with 23 bases between them. CDR3 coding DNA: TGTGCCAGCAGTACTAGCCCTCGGGGGGCCTCAGACATTCAGTACTTC. Translating gives CASSTSPRGASDIQYF.

This clonotype showed up just a few times. The chain couples TRBV2 to TRBJ1-6, with D hard to call. The CDR3 consists of 14 residues. CDR1 and CDR2 from the germline V gene are SNHLY and FYNNEI. Trimming stripped 2 bases from V and 7 bases from J, with 9 bases between. As DNA, the CDR3 is TGTGCCAGCAGTGAATGGGGTCCGAATTCACCCCTCCACTTT. This encodes CASSEWGPNSPLHF.

The chain is built from TRBV20-1 and TRBJ1-1; 8 bases are shared with TRBD1. The length of the CDR3 is 16 residues. V shed 1 base and J 5 bases; nucleotides not matched to a gene: 12. Germline V gives CDR1 DFQATT, CDR2 SNEGSKA (reference sequence). The CDR3: CSARASPDREWTEAFF. CDR3 coding DNA: TGCAGTGCTAGAGCCAGCCCGGACAGGGAGTGGACTGAAGCTTTCTTT.